In its sample, the clone carrying this TCR beta chain was seen many times. Antigen specificity is unknown. This sample stems from a study of CD8 T cells in ankylosing spondylitis. Notes on the study in general: Peripheral blood held disease-linked clones only at relatively low frequency, and these were CD8+. What appeared characteristic of ankylosing spondylitis blood was a TCR beta motif of fewer than ten highly homologous variants.

TCRdb processed the 5' RACE reads anew with MiXCR; each CDR3 protein has one entry. In the table there are approximately 550,000 distinct CDR3 sequences, more than 9.5% of which are singletons. The origin of this receptor is a male donor with ankylosing spondylitis. The specimen sequenced was blood, either unsorted or a sorted T cell fraction (not recorded which).

CDR3: CSVADGSSYNEQFF. The CDR3 region has the DNA TGCAGCGTTGCCGACGGGAGCTCCTACAATGAGCAGTTCTTC. The rearrangement joins TRBV29-1 to TRBJ2-1; a possible D gene is TRBD2 (6 bases). V was clipped by 4 bases and J by 0 bases, with 10 bases between them. Germline V gene lookup returns CDR1 SQVTM and CDR2 ANQGSEA. The CDR3 consists of 14 residues.